Presented here are 11 T cell receptor beta chains from one specimen sequenced in a study of blood T cell repertoires in COVID-19. Libraries were prepared by immunoSEQ multiplex PCR; TCRdb keeps only in-frame clonotypes and omits some of them. The data show 490,000 or so clones, less than 90% seen once. Sequenced input: PBMCs or T cells enriched from blood (not recorded which). The receptors shown here come from a woman aged 60-70 years who had recovered from COVID-19.

The CDR3 is CASSPQGGPGNTIYF. The CDR3 nucleotides are TGTGCCAGCTCACCCCAGGGAGGGCCTGGAAACACCATATATTTT. The gene calls are TRBV18 and TRBJ1-3, with D possibly TRBD1 on 5 matching bases. Per germline, CDR1 KGHSH and CDR2 LQKENI. The CDR3 is 15 amino acids. Trimming took off 3 bases at V and 2 bases at J, with 11 bases between the two ends.

The gene calls are TRBV3-1 (or the pseudogene TRBV3-2) and TRBJ2-5, with D tentatively TRBD2 (6 bases). Trimming left V 5 bases short and J 5 bases short, with 15 bases between. Germline V gene sequence: CDR1 LGHDT, CDR2 YNNKEL (reference sequence). The CDR3 totals 14 residues. The CDR3 DNA sequence: TGTGCCAGCAGCTCTAGCGAAACCTCGGAGACCCAGTACTTC. Its protein is CASSSSETSETQYF.

This chain uses TRBV4-1 with TRBJ2-3, with D maybe TRBD1 (5 bases). The CDR3 loop spans 16 amino acids. The V gene's germline CDR1 is MGHRA and CDR2 YSYEKL. Trimming left V 4 bases short and J 0 bases short, with 14 bases between. The DNA of the CDR3 is TGCGCCAGCAGCCTCGGACACATGTCAAGCACAGATACGCAGTATTTT. It translates to CASSLGHMSSTDTQYF.

The genes are TRBV10-2 and TRBJ2-1; 12 bases align to TRBD2. Losses at the gene ends were 6 bases for V and 5 bases for J; bases not matched to a gene: 8. Germline lookup yields CDR1 WSHSY and CDR2 SAAADI. This CDR3 region has 16 residues. CDR3 bases: TGCGCCAGCAGGCCCCTAGCGGGGGGGATCCACAATGAGCAGTTCTTC. This encodes CASRPLAGGIHNEQFF.

The rearrangement joins TRBV7-8 to TRBJ2-3; TRBD2 aligns across 7 bases. V lost 2 bases, J lost 0 bases, and 2 bases stayed unmatched. Germline assignment: CDR1 SGHVS and CDR2 FQNEAQ. The CDR3 has 15 amino acids. DNA of the CDR3: TGTGCCAGCAGCTTACGGCGGGGGAGCACAGATACGCAGTATTTT. Encoded protein: CASSLRRGSTDTQYF.

This chain joins TRBV15 and TRBJ2-3; D remains unclear. This CDR3 region has 14 residues. Germline values: CDR1 LNHNV, CDR2 YYDKDF (reference sequence). Trimming took 9 bases from V and 1 from J, leaving 14 bases between them. The CDR3 spells CATKRGKGTDTQYF. The CDR3 DNA reads TGTGCCACTAAACGAGGAAAAGGCACAGATACGCAGTATTTT.

The genes are TRBV7-2 and TRBJ2-5, with a tentative D call TRBD1 (6 bases). Germline assignment: CDR1 SGHTA and CDR2 FQGNSA. The V gene lost 6 bases and the J gene lost 1 base, with 18 bases spanning the gap. The CDR3 runs to 16 residues. This chain's CDR3 is CASRMKTGTSQETQYF. The CDR3 nucleotides are TGTGCCAGCAGGATGAAGACCGGGACATCCCAAGAGACCCAGTACTTC.

The genes are TRBV12-3 or TRBV12-4 and TRBJ1-4, with D possibly being TRBD1 (5 bases). This CDR3 comprises 13 residues. V lost 3 bases and J lost 7, with 9 bases in between. DNA for the CDR3: TGTGCCAGCAGTTTCGGGGGGTCTGAAAAACTGTTTTTT. This codes for CASSFGGSEKLFF.

This clone has a handful of counts. This sequence joins TRBV24-1 and TRBJ2-3; TRBD2 aligns across 8 bases. This CDR3 is 15 amino acids long. CDR1 and CDR2 from the germline V gene are KGHDR and SFDVKD. J gave up 3 bases and V 7 bases, and 8 bases lay outside the gene matches. The CDR3 DNA sequence: TGTGCCACCAGCGAAACTAGCGGATTAACAGATACGCAGTATTTT. This translates into CATSETSGLTDTQYF.

The V gene is TRBV5-1, the J gene TRBJ1-3, with D unresolved. The length of the CDR3 is 18 residues. Between the trimmed V and J ends, which lost 0 bases and 0 bases, there was a span of 16 bases. Germline loops: CDR1 SGHRS, CDR2 YFSETQ. In nucleotides, the CDR3 is TGCGCCAGCAGCTTGGGGCCCCCCATTTTGTCCTCTGGAAACACCATATATTTT. Translation gives CASSLGPPILSSGNTIYF.

The rearrangement joins TRBV10-2 to TRBJ2-7; 7 positions match TRBD2. Germline lookup yields CDR1 WSHSY and CDR2 SAAADI. CDR3 length: 12 amino acids. J gave up 4 bases and V 10 bases, and 7 bases lay outside the gene matches. The DNA of the CDR3 is TGCGCCACCTGGGAGGGGTTTTACGAGCAGTACTTC. Its protein is CATWEGFYEQYF.